This T cell receptor beta chain emerged from a study of OX40 agonist ivuxolimab in advanced cancers. Study-level background: It was permissible to have had prior anti-PD-1, anti-PD-L1 or anti-CTLA-4 therapy, and around 41% had some.

This CDR3 is built from 15 residues. Germline CDR1 MDHEN, CDR2 SYDVKM. V was pared by 5 bases and J by 2 bases, with 16 bases between. Sequencing was performed with immunoSEQ multiplex PCR; in TCRdb, only in-frame clones are kept and a portion is missing. Counted here are some 86,000 clones, approximately 85% occurring once; the ten biggest clones make up 3% to 4.5%. Here the sequenced sample was CD4+ or CD8+ T cells sorted from blood, taken in a trial of the OX40 agonist ivuxolimab. The source of this sequence is an adult with an advanced solid tumor such as melanoma, head and neck, liver or kidney cancer. The V call is TRBV28, the J call TRBJ2-7, with D possibly TRBD2 on 6 matching bases. The CDR3 sequence is CASSPNGDWTYEQYF. The DNA of the CDR3 is TGTGCCAGCAGTCCCAATGGGGACTGGACCTACGAGCAGTACTTC.